Below are 10 T cell receptor beta chains sequenced from a single sample in a study of long-term antiretroviral therapy in people with HIV. Assay version v3.0 of immunoSEQ was used, and it was run at survey level. Assay: immunoSEQ multiplex PCR; the TCRdb copy retains only in-frame clones and omits some. The sample consists of roughly 20,000 clones, 70% to 80% of them appearing once. The material sequenced was unsorted PBMCs, taken around 21 months before starting antiretroviral therapy. These TCRs come from a middle-aged woman with HIV.

The gene calls are TRBV6-5 and TRBJ1-1; D is unresolved. The CDR3 covers 14 residues. V lost 6 bases, J lost 1 base, and 12 bases lay in between. Germline CDR1 is MNHEY and CDR2 is SVGAGI. CDR3: CASSLTERNTEAFF. The DNA of the CDR3 is TGTGCCAGCAGCCTTACAGAAAGGAACACTGAAGCTTTCTTT.

The rearrangement uses TRBV5-1 and TRBJ2-7; TRBD1 aligns across 9 bases. The J segment lost 1 base and the V segment lost 7 bases, leaving 6 bases of the junction unmatched. Germline V gene lookup returns CDR1 SGHRS and CDR2 YFSETQ. The length of the CDR3 is 14 residues. The CDR3 nucleotides are TGCGCCAGCCGACAGGGGACAGGGTCCTACGAGCAGTACTTC. Translating it yields CASRQGTGSYEQYF.

The rearrangement uses TRBV11-2 and TRBJ2-1; D not certain. V lost 1 base and J 5 bases, leaving 6 bases between the germline ends. The germline gives CDR1 SGHAT, CDR2 FQNNGV. This CDR3 region has 13 residues. The CDR3 coding sequence is TGTGCCAGCAGCTTAGGCAGGAACAATGAGCAGTTCTTC. This codes for CASSLGRNNEQFF.

The rearrangement links TRBV19 to TRBJ2-3, with D tentatively TRBD2 (6 bases). The CDR3 sequence is 14 residues long. The germline V gene encodes CDR1 LNHDA and CDR2 SQIVND (reference sequence). V was clipped by 2 bases and J by 4 bases, with 10 bases between them. CDR3 nucleotides: TGTGCCAGTAGTATATCGGGAGCCCCAGATACGCAGTATTTT. Encoded protein: CASSISGAPDTQYF. The whole variable domain, filled in from reference TRBV19 and TRBJ2-3, reads DGGITQSPKYLFRKEGQNVTLSCEQNLNHDAMYWYRQDPGQGLRLIYYSQIVNDFQKGDIAEGYSVSREKKESFPLTVTSAQKNPTAFYLCASSISGAPDTQYFGPGTRLTVL.

This chain uses TRBV19 with TRBJ2-7; 7 nucleotides line up with TRBD2. Germline CDR1 and CDR2: LNHDA and SQIVND (reference sequence). J was trimmed by 2 bases and V by 6 bases; bases with no gene match: 7. The CDR3 runs to 14 residues. CDR3 DNA: TGTGCCAGTAGCCCCCGGGCGGGAGCCTACGAGCAGTACTTC. Its translation is CASSPRAGAYEQYF.

This clone has more than one count but fewer than ten. V and J are TRBV6-1 and TRBJ2-2; D may be TRBD1 (5 bases). The ends were cut back, 2 bases at V and 5 bases at J, with 18 bases in the middle. This CDR3 is 17 amino acids long. CDR1 and CDR2 (germline): MNHNS, SASEGT. The CDR3 nucleotides are TGTGCCAGCAGTGAATGGAAAGGGGCCCCCGGGACCGGGGAGCTGTTTTTT. Amino acids: CASSEWKGAPGTGELFF.

The chain uses TRBV11-2 and TRBJ2-5; unclear D gene. V was trimmed by 1 base and J by 0 bases, leaving 3 bases between them. The CDR3 is made up of 13 amino acids. Germline CDR1 SGHAT, CDR2 FQNNGV. CDR3 DNA sequence: TGTGCCAGCAGCTTAGGGTACCAAGAGACCCAGTACTTC. Residues: CASSLGYQETQYF.

The rearrangement links TRBV19 to TRBJ2-3; no definite D call. V lost 6 bases, J lost 2 bases, and 12 bases lay in between. The CDR3 runs to 14 residues. The V gene's germline CDR1 is LNHDA and CDR2 SQIVND (reference sequence). The CDR3 coding sequence is TGTGCCAGTAGGGTTCAAGCTTACACAGATACGCAGTATTTT. Protein sequence: CASRVQAYTDTQYF.

The chain links TRBV4-1 to TRBJ1-4; D perhaps matches TRBD1 (6 bases). The V and J ends lost 4 bases and 4 bases respectively, with 13 bases between them. The germline CDR1 and CDR2 sequences are MGHRA and YSYEKL. This CDR3 region has 15 residues. CDR3: CASSPRTEFNEKLFF. In DNA, the CDR3 is TGCGCCAGCAGCCCACGGACAGAATTTAATGAAAAACTGTTTTTT.

The chain uses TRBV19 and TRBJ1-1; D remains ambiguous. Trimming pared 3 bases from V and 8 bases from J, leaving 10 bases between. This CDR3 has 12 amino acids. Germline CDR1 and CDR2: LNHDA and SQIVND (reference sequence). The CDR3: CASSMGSTEAFF. The CDR3 DNA is TGTGCCAGTAGTATGGGGTCCACCGAAGCTTTCTTT.